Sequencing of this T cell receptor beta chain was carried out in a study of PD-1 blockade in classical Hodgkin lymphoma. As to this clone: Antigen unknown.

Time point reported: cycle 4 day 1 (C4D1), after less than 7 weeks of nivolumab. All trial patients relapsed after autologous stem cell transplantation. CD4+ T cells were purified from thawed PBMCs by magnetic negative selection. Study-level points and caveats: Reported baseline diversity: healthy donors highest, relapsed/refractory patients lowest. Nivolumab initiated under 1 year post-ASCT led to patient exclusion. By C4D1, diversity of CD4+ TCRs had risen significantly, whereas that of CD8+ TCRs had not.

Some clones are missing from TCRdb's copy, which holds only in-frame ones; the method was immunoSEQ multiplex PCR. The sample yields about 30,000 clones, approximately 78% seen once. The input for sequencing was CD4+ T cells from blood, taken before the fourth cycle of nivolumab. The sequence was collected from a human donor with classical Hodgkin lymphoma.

CDR3 in DNA: TGTGCCAGTAGTATACTACAGGGGGATAGGAATCAGCCCCAGCATTTT. This gives the protein CASSILQGDRNQPQHF. The chain links TRBV19 to TRBJ1-5; TRBD1 matches at 8 bases. With 2 bases clipped from V and 4 bases from J, the junction kept 7 bases outside the gene matches. Per germline, CDR1 LNHDA and CDR2 SQIVND (reference sequence). The CDR3 consists of 16 residues.